This passage covers 15 T cell receptor beta chains from one sample sequenced in a study of blood T cell repertoires in COVID-19 (dated by TCRdb to between 2020 and 2021). The library was generated by the immunoSEQ multiplex PCR assay. Entries here come from immuneACCESS through TCRdb and include only in-frame sequences with V and J called. Some clones fail to appear in such tables; in the studies checked, an unresolved V gene covers under half of the shortfall, and the cause of the remainder is unknown. For this sample the table gives approximately 220,000 clones, of which less than 90% were detected only once. The biggest ten clones account for about 4.6% of the sample. What was sequenced was PBMCs or T cells enriched from blood (not recorded which). The receptors originated from a woman between 25 and 40 years old who had been exposed to COVID-19.

CDR3 region: CASSPGLEGTEAFF. CDR3 nucleotide sequence: TGTGCCAGCAGCCCCGGGCTCGAGGGCACTGAAGCTTTCTTT. This chain joins TRBV27 and TRBJ1-1, with unresolved D. The germline CDR1 and CDR2 sequences are MNHEY and SMNVEV (reference sequence). There are 14 residues in the CDR3. V was clipped by 6 bases and J by 4 bases, with 15 bases between them.

V gene TRBV30 combines with J gene TRBJ1-4; 9 nucleotides line up with TRBD1. With 5 bases clipped from V and 7 bases from J, the junction kept 5 bases outside the gene matches. The CDR3 has 13 amino acids. Germline CDR1 is GTSNPN and CDR2 is SVGIG (reference sequence). CDR3 nucleotides: TGTGCCTGGGGGACAGGGAACCCTGAAAAACTGTTTTTT. Translated, it gives CAWGTGNPEKLFF.

V gene TRBV27 combines with J gene TRBJ1-1, with D possibly TRBD1 on 5 matching bases. V was shortened by 7 bases and J by 6 bases, with 18 bases between the two germline ends. CDR3 length: 14 amino acids. Germline V CDR1 and CDR2: MNHEY, SMNVEV (reference sequence). CDR3 region: CASMIRALGAEAFF. CDR3 nucleotides: TGTGCCAGCATGATCAGGGCCCTGGGCGCTGAAGCTTTCTTT.

The V gene is TRBV10-2, the J gene TRBJ1-2, with D uncertain. This CDR3 has 13 amino acids. The germline gives CDR1 WSHSY, CDR2 SAAADI. Trimming took 7 bases from V and 7 from J, leaving 16 bases between them. For the CDR3, the DNA is TGCGCCAGCATCCCCACGGAGTTCTCTGGCTACACCTTC. Its translation is CASIPTEFSGYTF.

This clone was observed once. This rearrangement joins TRBV7-9 to TRBJ1-4, with TRBD1 as a possible D gene (6 bases). Germline V CDR1 and CDR2: SEHNR, FQNEAQ (reference sequence). The germline V and J ends were trimmed by 2 bases and 7 bases, with 14 bases remaining between them. This CDR3 is 15 amino acids long. The CDR3 here is CASSLSGQGSEKLFF. In DNA, the CDR3 is TGTGCCAGCAGCTTATCCGGGCAGGGGAGTGAAAAACTGTTTTTT.

The J gene is TRBJ2-3, the V gene TRBV7-9; TRBD1 matches 7 bases. CDR3 length equals 15 residues. With 4 bases clipped from V and 0 bases from J, the junction kept 4 bases outside the gene matches. Germline V gene lookup returns CDR1 SEHNR and CDR2 FQNEAQ (reference sequence). The CDR3 DNA is TGTGCCAGCAGCTCCCGGGACAGAAGCACAGATACGCAGTATTTT. It encodes CASSSRDRSTDTQYF. Filled out from reference TRBV7-9 and TRBJ2-3, the complete variable domain reads DTGVSQNPRHKITKRGQNVTFRCDPISEHNRLYWYRQTLGQGPEFLTYFQNEAQLEKSRLLSDRFSAERPKGSFSTLEIQRTEQGDSAMYLCASSSRDRSTDTQYFGPGTRLTVL.

The gene calls are TRBV6-6 and TRBJ2-7, with 8 bases matching TRBD2. The CDR3 is 14 amino acids. Germline trimming cut 7 bases from V and 2 bases from J; bases unmatched to any gene: 7. Germline CDR1 MNHNY, CDR2 SVGAGI (reference sequence). The chain's CDR3 is CASTRTSRPYEQYF. The CDR3 DNA reads as TGTGCCAGCACCCGGACTAGCCGTCCCTACGAGCAGTACTTC.

Only a few counts were recorded for this clone. The chain joins TRBV29-1 to TRBJ1-4; 8 nucleotides line up with TRBD1. Looked up from germline, CDR1 is SQVTM and CDR2 is ANQGSEA. V shed 4 bases, J shed 0 bases, and the junction held 4 bases outside the gene matches. The CDR3 contains 15 residues. This chain's CDR3 is CSVGTGITTNEKLFF. CDR3 bases: TGCAGCGTTGGGACAGGGATAACAACTAATGAAAAACTGTTTTTT.

The rearrangement joins TRBV6-5 to TRBJ1-2, with D unresolved. Looked up from germline, CDR1 is MNHEY and CDR2 is SVGAGI. This CDR3 comprises 15 residues. V lost 0 bases to trimming and J lost 14 bases, with 22 bases between them. This CDR3 reads CASSYSKSLTIRFTF. Written as DNA, the CDR3 is TGTGCCAGCAGTTACTCGAAGTCACTTACTATTCGCTTTACCTTC.

The rearrangement links TRBV2 to TRBJ1-5; D is unclear. Between the trimmed V and J ends, which lost 4 bases and 6 bases, there was a span of 4 bases. CDR1 is SNHLY, CDR2 FYNNEI, per germline. This CDR3 spans 11 amino acids. In DNA form, the CDR3 reads TGTGCCAGCAGTGTCGGTCAGCCCCAGCATTTT. Translation: CASSVGQPQHF. Variable domain in full (rest from reference TRBV2 and TRBJ1-5): EPEVTQTPSHQVTQMGQEVILRCVPISNHLYFYWYRQILGQKVEFLVSFYNNEISEKSEIFDDQFSVERPDGSNFTLKIRSTKLEDSAMYFCASSVGQPQHFGDGTRLSIL.

The rearrangement joins TRBV28 to TRBJ2-7; D is undetermined. Germline lookup yields CDR1 MDHEN and CDR2 SYDVKM. CDR3 length equals 12 residues. V lost 4 bases and J 7 bases, leaving 11 bases between the germline ends. For the CDR3, the DNA is TGTGCCAGCAGTTCGCTATTGGAGGAGCAGTACTTC. Residues: CASSSLLEEQYF.

The rearrangement joins TRBV6-1 to TRBJ1-1; D call uncertain. V lost 3 bases and J 3 bases, leaving 5 bases between the germline ends. Germline CDR1 reads MNHNS; CDR2 reads SASEGT. This CDR3 has 12 residues. The CDR3 loop reads CASSDPYTEAFF. The CDR3 coding sequence is TGTGCCAGCAGTGATCCTTACACTGAAGCTTTCTTT.

This sequence joins TRBV27 and TRBJ2-2; D is possibly TRBD1 (6 bases). The CDR3 has 18 amino acids. Germline CDR1 MNHEY, CDR2 SMNVEV (reference sequence). V was shortened by 6 bases and J by 7 bases, with 27 bases between the two germline ends. The CDR3 DNA reads as TGTGCCAGCAGCTCACAAGCCCCGAGGCCAGGGGCCGTCGGGGAGCTGTTTTTT. Encoded protein: CASSSQAPRPGAVGELFF.

This sequence joins TRBV10-3 and TRBJ2-3; tentatively, D is TRBD2 (7 bases). The CDR3 is 17 amino acids. Trimming removed 0 bases at V and 4 bases at J, with 17 bases between. CDR1 and CDR2 (germline): ENHRY, SYGVKD. The chain's CDR3 is CAISESGGGEGADTQYF. CDR3 in DNA: TGTGCCATCAGTGAGTCCGGAGGCGGGGAGGGGGCAGATACGCAGTATTTT.

A note on this clone: Other DNA sequences from this sample encode an identical CDR3 as well. The chain carries TRBV18 and TRBJ2-1; maybe TRBD2 (5 bases). The length of the CDR3 is 13 residues. Per the germline V gene, CDR1 is KGHSH and CDR2 is LQKENI. Trimming left V 3 bases short and J 6 bases short, with 9 bases between. DNA for the CDR3: TGTGCCAGCTCACCGGGAGCACCCAATGAGCAGTTCTTC. As protein: CASSPGAPNEQFF.